This T cell receptor (beta chain) appears in the sequencing data of a study of CD8 T cells in Susac syndrome. RNA totalling about 0.45 to 1 ug underwent reverse transcription with random hexamers. Each CDR3 protein gets one entry after TCRdb re-called the immunoSEQ multiplex PCR reads with MiXCR. The data contain approximately 190,000 distinct CDR3 sequences, 93% of them singletons. Sample: CD4+ T cells from PBMCs. The receptor was derived from a human donor in good health.

CDR3 coding DNA: TGTGCCAGTAGCCCAGTGGTGGGCTCCTACAATGAGCAGTTCTTC. Protein sequence: CASSPVVGSYNEQFF. V usage is TRBV19 and J usage is TRBJ2-1; D remains ambiguous. V lost 6 bases to trimming and J lost 0 bases, with 12 bases between them. CDR3 length: 15 residues. Per the germline V gene, CDR1 is LNHDA and CDR2 is SQIVND (reference sequence).